This note documents a single T cell receptor beta chain sequence. Method: immunoSEQ multiplex PCR; TCRdb's copy keeps in-frame clones and lacks some. Here the sample spans about 88,000 clones, about 89% being singletons. The data originate from a study of T cell responses to AZD1222 COVID-19 vaccine. Looked up from germline, CDR1 is SNHLY and CDR2 is FYNNEI. CDR3 length: 13 residues. Trimming took 4 bases from V and 1 from J, leaving 7 bases between them. Sequenced material: peripheral blood, taken on day 0 of AZD1222 vaccination. V usage is TRBV2 and J usage is TRBJ1-1; D not certain. The sequence came from an adult in good health. CDR3 in amino acids: CASSAAPNTEAFF. For the CDR3, the DNA is TGTGCCAGCAGTGCGGCCCCGAACACTGAAGCTTTCTTT.